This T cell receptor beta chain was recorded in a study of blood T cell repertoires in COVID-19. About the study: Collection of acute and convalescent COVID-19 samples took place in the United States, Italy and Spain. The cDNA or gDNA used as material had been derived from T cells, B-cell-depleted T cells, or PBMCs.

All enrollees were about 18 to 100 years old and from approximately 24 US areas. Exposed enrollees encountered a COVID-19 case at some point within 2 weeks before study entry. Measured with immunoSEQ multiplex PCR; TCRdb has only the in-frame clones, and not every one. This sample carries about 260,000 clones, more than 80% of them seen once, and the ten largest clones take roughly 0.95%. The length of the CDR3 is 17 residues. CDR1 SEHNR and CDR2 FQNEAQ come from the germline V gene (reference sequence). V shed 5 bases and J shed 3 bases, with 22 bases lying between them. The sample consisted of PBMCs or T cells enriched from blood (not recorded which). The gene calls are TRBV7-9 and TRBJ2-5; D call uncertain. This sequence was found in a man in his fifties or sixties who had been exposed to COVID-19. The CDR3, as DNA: TGTGCCAGCAGCCCCGGTTATGCATTCGGCCTAGAAGAGACCCAGTACTTC. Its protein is CASSPGYAFGLEETQYF.